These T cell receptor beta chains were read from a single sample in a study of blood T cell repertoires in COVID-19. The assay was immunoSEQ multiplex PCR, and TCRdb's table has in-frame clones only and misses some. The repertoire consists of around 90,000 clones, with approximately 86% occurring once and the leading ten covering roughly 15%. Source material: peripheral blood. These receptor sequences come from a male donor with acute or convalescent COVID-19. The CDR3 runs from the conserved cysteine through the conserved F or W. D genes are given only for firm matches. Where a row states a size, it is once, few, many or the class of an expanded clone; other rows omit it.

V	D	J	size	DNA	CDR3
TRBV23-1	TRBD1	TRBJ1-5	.	TGCGCCAGCAGTCAATCGCCAGGGGGCGGCAATCAGCCCCAGCATTTT	CASSQSPGGGNQPQHF
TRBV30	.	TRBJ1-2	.	TGTGCCTTGGACAGCAACTATGGCTACACCTTC	CALDSNYGYTF
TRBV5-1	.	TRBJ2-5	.	TGCGCCAGCAGCTTGGGGGGTAGCGACCAAGAGACCCAGTACTTC	CASSLGGSDQETQYF
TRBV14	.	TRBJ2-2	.	TGTGCCAGCAGCCAAGTAAGGGGTGCGGAGCTGTTTTTT	CASSQVRGAELFF
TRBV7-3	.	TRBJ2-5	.	TGTGCCAGCAGCCCTAGAAAGGCGGGGGCCGGGGAGACCCAGTACTTC	CASSPRKAGAGETQYF
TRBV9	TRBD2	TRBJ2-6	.	TGTGCCACCAGCATCGTCGGGGGGGCCGGGGCCAACGTCCTGACTTTC	CATSIVGGAGANVLTF
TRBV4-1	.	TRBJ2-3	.	TGCGCCAGCAGCCAAGGGGCAGCCTCAACAGATACGCAGTATTTT	CASSQGAASTDTQYF
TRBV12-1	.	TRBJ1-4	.	TGTGCCAGCAGCTTTCCGCGGACAGGGGTTCGTGAAAAACTGTTTTTT	CASSFPRTGVREKLFF
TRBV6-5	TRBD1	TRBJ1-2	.	TGTGCCAGCAGTTCGACGGACAGGGCCTATGGCTACACCTTC	CASSSTDRAYGYTF
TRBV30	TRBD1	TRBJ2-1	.	TGTGCCTGGAGTCCGGGACAGGGGGAAATAGATGAGCAGTTCTTC	CAWSPGQGEIDEQFF
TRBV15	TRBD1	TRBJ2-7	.	TGTGCCACCAGCAGACCGGAGGAGACAGGGTACTCCTACGAGCAGTACTTC	CATSRPEETGYSYEQYF
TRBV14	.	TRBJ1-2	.	TGTGCCAGCAGCCAAAACGGTGTCTATGGCTACACCTTC	CASSQNGVYGYTF
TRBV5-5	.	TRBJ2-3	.	TGTGCCAGCAGCTTAACTGGAGCAGGGGCAGTCACAGATACGCAGTATTTT	CASSLTGAGAVTDTQYF
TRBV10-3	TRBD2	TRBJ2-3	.	TGTGCCATCACCCTCGGCGGGGGGAGCACAGATACGCAGTATTTT	CAITLGGGSTDTQYF
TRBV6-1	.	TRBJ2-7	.	TGTGCCAGCAGTGAAAACGGGTACGAGCAGTACTTC	CASSENGYEQYF
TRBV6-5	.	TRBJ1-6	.	TGTGCCAGCAGTTACTCAGATCAGGGTGGTAATTCACCCCTCCACTTT	CASSYSDQGGNSPLHF
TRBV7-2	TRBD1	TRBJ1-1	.	TGTGCCAGCAGCTTAGGCCGCACAGGGGGATGGGACACTGAAGCTTTCTTT	CASSLGRTGGWDTEAFF
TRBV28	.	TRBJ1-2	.	TGTGCCAGCAGTAGGACCCCCGGGGTAACTGGCTACACCTTC	CASSRTPGVTGYTF
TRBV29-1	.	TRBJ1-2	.	TGCAGCGTTGGAGGGATAGATGGCTACACCTTC	CSVGGIDGYTF
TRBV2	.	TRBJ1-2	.	TGTGCCAGCAGTGAAGGGGCAGGGCCCAACTATGGCTACACCTTC	CASSEGAGPNYGYTF
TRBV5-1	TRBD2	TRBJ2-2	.	TGCGCCAGCAGCTTGGAGGTTAGCGGGGCGAACACCGGGGAGCTGTTTTTT	CASSLEVSGANTGELFF
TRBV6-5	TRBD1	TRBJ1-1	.	TGTGCCAGCAGCCGACAGGGCTACACTGAAGCTTTCTTT	CASSRQGYTEAFF
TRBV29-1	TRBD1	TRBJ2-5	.	TGCAGCGGGGACAGGGGAGAGACCCAGTACTTC	CSGDRGETQYF
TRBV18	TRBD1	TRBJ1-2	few	TGTGCCAGCTCAAACAGGGGGCTGGGCTATGGCTACACCTTC	CASSNRGLGYGYTF
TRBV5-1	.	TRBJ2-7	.	TGCGCCAGCAGCTTGGAGAGAGAGAACTACGAGCAGTACTTC	CASSLERENYEQYF
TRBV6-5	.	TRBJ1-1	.	TGTGCCAGCAGTTACTCGAAACAGGGGAACACTGAAGCTTTCTTT	CASSYSKQGNTEAFF
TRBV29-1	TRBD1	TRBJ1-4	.	TGCAGCGTAGCCACAGGGGCCCCTAATGAAAAACTGTTTTTT	CSVATGAPNEKLFF
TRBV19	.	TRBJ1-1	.	TGTGCCAGTAGTATAGGGGGCTACACTGAAGCTTTCTTT	CASSIGGYTEAFF
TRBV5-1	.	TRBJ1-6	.	TGCGCCAGCAGCTTGTCGGCAGGGGTTAATTCACCCCTCCACTTT	CASSLSAGVNSPLHF
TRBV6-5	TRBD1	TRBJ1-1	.	TGTGCCAGCACCCGGGACAGGGGAAGGGTTGAAGCTTTCTTT	CASTRDRGRVEAFF
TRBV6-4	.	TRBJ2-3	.	TGTGCCAGCAGTGGTTTTATCAGGGGTAGCACAGATACGCAGTATTTT	CASSGFIRGSTDTQYF
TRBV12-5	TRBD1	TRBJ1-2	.	TGTGCTAGTGGTTCGGGACAGGGGGCCTTATCTGGCTACACCTTC	CASGSGQGALSGYTF
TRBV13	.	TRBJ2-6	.	TGTGCCAGCAGCTTAAAAACAGCTGGGGCCAACGTCCTGACTTTC	CASSLKTAGANVLTF